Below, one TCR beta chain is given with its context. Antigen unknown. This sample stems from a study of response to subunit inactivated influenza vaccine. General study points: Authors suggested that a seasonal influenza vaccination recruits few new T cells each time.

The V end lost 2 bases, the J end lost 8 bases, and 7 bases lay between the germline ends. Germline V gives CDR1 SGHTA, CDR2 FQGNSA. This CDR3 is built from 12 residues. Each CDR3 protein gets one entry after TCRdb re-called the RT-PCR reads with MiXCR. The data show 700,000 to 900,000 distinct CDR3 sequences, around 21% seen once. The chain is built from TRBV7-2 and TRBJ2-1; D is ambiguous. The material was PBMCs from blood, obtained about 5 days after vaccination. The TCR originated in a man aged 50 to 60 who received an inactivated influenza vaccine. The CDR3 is CASSLWADEQFF. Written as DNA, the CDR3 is TGTGCCAGCAGCTTATGGGCCGATGAGCAGTTCTTC. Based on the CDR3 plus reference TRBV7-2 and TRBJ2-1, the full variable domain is GAGVSQSPSNKVTEKGKDVELRCDPISGHTALYWYRQSLGQGLEFLIYFQGNSAPDKSGLPSDRFSAERTGGSVSTLTIQRTQQEDSAVYLCASSLWADEQFFGPGTRLTVL.